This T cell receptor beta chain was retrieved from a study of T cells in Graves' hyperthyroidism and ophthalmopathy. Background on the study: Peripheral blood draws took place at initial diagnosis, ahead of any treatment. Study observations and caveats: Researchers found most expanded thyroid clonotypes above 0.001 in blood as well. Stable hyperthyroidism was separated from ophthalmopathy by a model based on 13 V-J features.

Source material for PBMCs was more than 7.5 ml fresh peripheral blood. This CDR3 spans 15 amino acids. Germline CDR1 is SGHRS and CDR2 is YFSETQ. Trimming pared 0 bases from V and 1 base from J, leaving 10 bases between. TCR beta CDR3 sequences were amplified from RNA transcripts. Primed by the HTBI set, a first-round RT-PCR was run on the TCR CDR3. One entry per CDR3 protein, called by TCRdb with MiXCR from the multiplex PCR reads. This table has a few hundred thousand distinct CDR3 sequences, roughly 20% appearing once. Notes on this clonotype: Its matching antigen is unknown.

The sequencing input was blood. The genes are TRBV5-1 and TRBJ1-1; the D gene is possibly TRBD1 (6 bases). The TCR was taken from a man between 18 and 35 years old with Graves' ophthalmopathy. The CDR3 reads CASSLAGAANTEAFF. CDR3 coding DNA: TGCGCCAGCAGCTTGGCAGGGGCCGCGAACACTGAAGCTTTCTTT. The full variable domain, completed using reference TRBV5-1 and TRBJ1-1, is KAGVTQTPRYLIKTRGQQVTLSCSPISGHRSVSWYQQTPGQGLQFLFEYFSETQRNKGNFPGRFSGRQFSNSRSEMNVSTLELGDSALYLCASSLAGAANTEAFFGQGTRLTVV.